These 32 T cell receptor beta chains were sequenced from one sample in a study of shared clonotypes between healthy human individuals. Assay: immunoSEQ multiplex PCR; the TCRdb copy retains only in-frame clones and omits some. The profile shows approximately 2,000,000 clones, roughly 93% of them singletons. Naive CD8 cells comprised CD45RO-negative, CCR7-positively selected cells, excluding terminally differentiated effector memory CD45RA+ cells. The sample was naive CD8+ T cells from PBMCs. These receptors were taken from a young man in good health. Some clones in this sample may be carry-over from other donors' samples.

This rearrangement joins TRBV19 to TRBJ2-7; TRBD1 might be the D (6 bases). The length of the CDR3 is 12 residues. From germline, CDR1 is LNHDA and CDR2 SQIVND (reference sequence). Trimming removed 8 bases at V and 6 bases at J, with 14 bases between. The CDR3 bases are TGTGCCAGTGGGGCACAGGGCAGCGAGCAGTACTTC. Translated: CASGAQGSEQYF.

This rearrangement joins TRBV5-4 to TRBJ1-1; D is unclear. The CDR3 contains 14 residues. The V gene's germline CDR1 is SGHNT and CDR2 YYREEE (reference sequence). V lost 3 bases, J lost 0 bases, and 9 bases lay in between. CDR3 residues: CASSSIDVNTEAFF. The CDR3 DNA is TGTGCCAGCAGCTCGATAGATGTGAACACTGAAGCTTTCTTT.

The chain employs TRBV30 and TRBJ2-3; D perhaps matches TRBD1 (6 bases). Germline CDR1 and CDR2: GTSNPN and SVGIG (reference sequence). V was cut by 5 bases and J by 0 bases, with 9 bases left in between. The CDR3 covers 13 residues. CDR3 DNA sequence: TGTGCCTGGGCGGACAGCAGCACAGATACGCAGTATTTT. Protein: CAWADSSTDTQYF.

The rearrangement links TRBV4-1 to TRBJ1-2, with D tentatively TRBD1 (6 bases). The CDR3 has 16 amino acids. Germline assignment: CDR1 MGHRA and CDR2 YSYEKL. The V and J ends lost 3 bases and 5 bases respectively, with 19 bases between them. The CDR3 here is CASSQGAGKRDYGYTF. CDR3 nucleotide sequence: TGCGCCAGCAGCCAGGGGGCTGGCAAACGGGATTATGGCTACACCTTC.

This clone has just one count. This same CDR3 is encoded by further DNA sequences in the sample. This chain uses TRBV2 with TRBJ1-1; D not resolved. Per the germline V gene, CDR1 is SNHLY and CDR2 is FYNNEI. V was cut by 2 bases and J by 1 base, with 8 bases left in between. The CDR3 covers 14 residues. CDR3: CASSERSGNTEAFF. The CDR3 DNA sequence: TGTGCCAGCAGTGAACGTTCAGGGAACACTGAAGCTTTCTTT.

This clone was found a few times. V gene TRBV28 combines with J gene TRBJ1-4; D gene uncertain. This CDR3 has 14 amino acids. V was trimmed by 8 bases and J by 5 bases, leaving 15 bases between them. Germline assignment: CDR1 MDHEN and CDR2 SYDVKM. Here the CDR3 reads CASCLAGNNEKLFF. CDR3 in DNA: TGTGCCAGCTGCCTGGCCGGGAACAATGAAAAACTGTTTTTT.

Only one count was recorded for this clone. The CDR3 is CASSSRTGELFF. The CDR3 coding sequence is TGTGCCAGCAGCTCACGTACCGGGGAGCTGTTTTTT. The chain combines TRBV7-3 with TRBJ2-2; D gene unclear. The germline CDR1 and CDR2 sequences are SGHTA and FQGTGA. There are 12 residues in the CDR3. Trimming took off 4 bases at V and 5 bases at J, with 5 bases between the two ends.

This rearrangement joins TRBV4-2 to TRBJ2-7, with 7 bases fitting TRBD1. Trimming removed 2 bases from V and 2 bases from J; junction bases left unmatched: 6. Per germline, CDR1 LGHNA and CDR2 YNFKEQ. This CDR3 spans 15 amino acids. DNA for the CDR3: TGTGCCAGCAGCCAATCTGACAGGGCCACCTACGAGCAGTACTTC. Translation: CASSQSDRATYEQYF.

This chain uses TRBV28 with TRBJ2-3; D remains unclear. This CDR3 region has 14 residues. V gave up 6 bases and J gave up 2 bases, with 12 bases separating them. Germline V gene sequence: CDR1 MDHEN, CDR2 SYDVKM. The CDR3 reads CASSYGTHTDTQYF. The CDR3, as DNA: TGTGCCAGCAGCTACGGAACCCACACAGATACGCAGTATTTT.

V and J are TRBV7-3 and TRBJ1-2, with D tentatively TRBD1 (5 bases). Germline V gene sequence: CDR1 SGHTA, CDR2 FQGTGA. This CDR3 contains 14 residues. Trimming pared 5 bases from V and 0 bases from J, leaving 10 bases between. CDR3 residues: CASSPQGSNYGYTF. The CDR3 DNA sequence: TGTGCCAGCAGCCCTCAGGGATCTAACTATGGCTACACCTTC.

This clone was counted a single time. The chain joins TRBV6-6 to TRBJ2-1; 7 bases line up with TRBD1. V was clipped by 5 bases and J by 3 bases; unmatched bases: 4. The CDR3 length is 14 residues. Per the germline V gene, CDR1 is MNHNY and CDR2 is SVGAGI (reference sequence). The CDR3 region is CASSPTGFYNEQFF. Written as DNA, the CDR3 is TGTGCCAGCAGTCCGACAGGGTTCTACAATGAGCAGTTCTTC.

The V and J genes are TRBV5-6 and TRBJ1-2, with a tentative D call TRBD1 (5 bases). The V gene's germline CDR1 is SGHDT and CDR2 YYEEEE. The V end lost 0 bases, the J end lost 5 bases, and 14 bases lay between the germline ends. The CDR3 covers 15 residues. For the CDR3, the DNA is TGTGCCAGCAGCTTGGCTACAGGATCGCGGTATGGCTACACCTTC. The encoded protein is CASSLATGSRYGYTF.

In regard to this clone: The sample contains more than one DNA sequence encoding this CDR3. The V call is TRBV18, the J call TRBJ2-5; D uncertain. The CDR3 length is 12 residues. Germline CDR1 is KGHSH and CDR2 is LQKENI. The germline V and J ends were trimmed by 0 bases and 2 bases, with 1 base remaining between them. CDR3 nucleotides: TGTGCCAGCTCACCACCTCAAGAGACCCAGTACTTC. Amino acids: CASSPPQETQYF.

V gene TRBV11-2 combines with J gene TRBJ2-7; 9 positions match TRBD1. CDR3 size: 15 residues. Losses at the gene ends were 3 bases for V and 4 bases for J; bases not matched to a gene: 7. The germline gives CDR1 SGHAT, CDR2 FQNNGV. DNA for the CDR3: TGTGCCAGCAGCTTTGGGACAGGGTTGTGGTACGAGCAGTACTTC. Translating gives CASSFGTGLWYEQYF.

Note on this clone: The same CDR3 can be traced to other DNA sequences in this sample. The J gene is TRBJ1-4, the V gene TRBV28, with unresolved D. The CDR3 is made up of 15 amino acids. The V gene's germline CDR1 is MDHEN and CDR2 SYDVKM. Trimming removed 1 base from V and 0 bases from J, with 6 bases in between. The CDR3 nucleotides are TGTGCCAGCAGTTTATCGCGGGCAACTAATGAAAAACTGTTTTTT. Protein: CASSLSRATNEKLFF.

V is TRBV7-6 and J is TRBJ2-7, with D maybe TRBD2 (6 bases). Germline V lookup: CDR1 SGHVS, CDR2 FNYEAQ. The CDR3 spans 13 residues. V was cut by 7 bases and J by 0 bases, with 10 bases left in between. CDR3 in amino acids: CASKAGSSYEQYF. The CDR3 DNA is TGTGCCAGCAAGGCGGGGAGCTCCTACGAGCAGTACTTC.

The CDR3 DNA reads as TGTGCCAGCAGTCCCCGACAGGGGGCGAGCGAGCAGTACTTC. Translated: CASSPRQGASEQYF. The gene calls are TRBV27 and TRBJ2-7; 10 bases agree with TRBD1. Trimming took 5 bases from V and 6 from J; bases not matched to a gene: 7. The CDR3 is 14 residues long. Germline CDR1 and CDR2: MNHEY and SMNVEV (reference sequence).

DNA for the CDR3: TGTGCCAGCAGCTTAACCAGGGGGAGGGCCGTGGATGAGCAGTTCTTC. As protein: CASSLTRGRAVDEQFF. This chain links TRBV11-3 with TRBJ2-1; D tentatively reads TRBD1 or TRBD2 (7 bases each). V dropped 2 bases and J dropped 8 bases, with 19 bases sitting between them. Germline V lookup: CDR1 SGHNT, CDR2 YENEEA. The CDR3 has 16 residues.

The CDR3 sequence is CAISGVGGSGYTF. CDR3 sequence (DNA): TGTGCCATCAGTGGGGTAGGGGGCAGCGGCTACACCTTC. The chain links TRBV10-3 to TRBJ1-2, with 7 bases fitting TRBD1. The V segment lost 4 bases and the J segment 8 bases; nucleotides outside the gene matches: 7. The CDR3 loop spans 13 amino acids. In germline, CDR1 is ENHRY, CDR2 SYGVKD.

The CDR3 loop reads CAAGNIGETYEQYF. The CDR3 coding sequence is TGTGCCGCAGGCAACATAGGGGAAACCTACGAGCAGTACTTC. This chain connects TRBV27 to TRBJ2-7, with TRBD1 as a possible D gene (5 bases). The CDR3 totals 14 residues. The V gene's germline CDR1 is MNHEY and CDR2 SMNVEV (reference sequence). V was trimmed by 11 bases and J by 2 bases, leaving 19 bases between them.

This chain links TRBV5-6 with TRBJ1-5; no clear D. CDR1 and CDR2 (germline): SGHDT, YYEEEE. The germline V and J ends were trimmed by 1 base and 6 bases, with 11 bases remaining between them. The CDR3 spans 14 residues. The CDR3 DNA is TGTGCCAGCAGCTTGTGGCGCGGGGTTCAGCCCCAGCATTTT. The encoded protein is CASSLWRGVQPQHF.

The count of this clone is one. CDR3 residues: CASSVRGSQETQYF. The CDR3 region has the DNA TGCGCCAGCAGCGTACGGGGCTCCCAAGAGACCCAGTACTTC. V and J are TRBV4-1 and TRBJ2-5, with D possibly being TRBD1 or TRBD2 (5 bases each). Germline V gene data show CDR1 as MGHRA and CDR2 as YSYEKL. This CDR3 region has 14 residues. V was trimmed by 5 bases and J by 1 base, leaving 11 bases between them.

The chain combines TRBV11-2 with TRBJ1-1; no definite D call. The CDR3 has 13 amino acids. Between the trimmed V and J ends, which lost 1 base and 7 bases, there was a span of 10 bases. From germline, CDR1 is SGHAT and CDR2 FQNNGV. Here the CDR3 reads CASSLGGNLEAFF. CDR3 coding DNA: TGTGCCAGCAGCTTAGGGGGAAACCTTGAAGCTTTCTTT.

This CDR3 reads CASKETVELNTEAFF. In DNA form, the CDR3 reads TGTGCCAGCAAGGAGACGGTTGAATTGAACACTGAAGCTTTCTTT. The V and J genes are TRBV28 and TRBJ1-1; D call uncertain. The CDR3 runs to 15 residues. From germline, CDR1 is MDHEN and CDR2 SYDVKM. Trimming cost V 7 bases and J 0 bases, with 15 bases left between them.

The chain couples TRBV19 to TRBJ2-7, with TRBD1 matching over 11 bases. This CDR3 contains 15 residues. Germline V gene sequence: CDR1 LNHDA, CDR2 SQIVND (reference sequence). V was clipped by 6 bases and J by 4 bases; unmatched bases: 8. The CDR3 DNA sequence: TGTGCCAGTAGCCAGGGACAGGGGGTAAAATACGAGCAGTACTTC. Its translation is CASSQGQGVKYEQYF.

The genes are TRBV19 and TRBJ2-1; 14 bases are a match to TRBD2. Unmatched junction bases numbered 1, after V lost 5 bases and J lost 4 bases. CDR3 length: 15 residues. Germline V gives CDR1 LNHDA, CDR2 SQIVND (reference sequence). The CDR3 loop is CASSWTSGRYNEQFF. Written as DNA, the CDR3 is TGTGCCAGTAGTTGGACTAGCGGGAGGTACAATGAGCAGTTCTTC.

A single count supports this clone. The chain couples TRBV9 to TRBJ1-1; 7 nucleotides line up with TRBD1. This CDR3 spans 15 amino acids. V lost 3 bases and J lost 6; bases outside the gene matches: 11. In germline, CDR1 is SGDLS, CDR2 YYNGEE. The CDR3 sequence: CASSAPHQGVPEAFF. The CDR3 DNA reads as TGTGCCAGCAGCGCCCCTCATCAGGGGGTCCCTGAAGCTTTCTTT.

This clone was detected once. V usage is TRBV11-2 and J usage is TRBJ1-2; a possible D gene is TRBD1 (5 bases). There are 14 residues in the CDR3. The V gene's germline CDR1 is SGHAT and CDR2 FQNNGV. Trimming took off 1 base at V and 8 bases at J, with 14 bases between the two ends. The CDR3 DNA sequence: TGTGCCAGCAGCTTAGGAGGCTCAGGGTTCGGCTACACCTTC. This encodes CASSLGGSGFGYTF.

V and J are TRBV5-1 and TRBJ2-1; D is possibly TRBD1 (6 bases). The CDR3 sequence is 11 residues long. The ends were cut back, 5 bases at V and 10 bases at J, with 10 bases in the middle. The germline V gene has CDR1 SGHRS and CDR2 YFSETQ. The CDR3 is CASRHGTEQFF. The CDR3 region has the DNA TGCGCCAGCAGACACGGGACAGAGCAGTTCTTC.

The chain carries TRBV9 and TRBJ2-5; possibly TRBD2 for D (6 bases). Deletions cut 3 bases from V and 1 base from J, with 13 bases between. CDR1 is SGDLS and CDR2 is YYNGEE in the germline V gene. The CDR3 totals 15 residues. Here the CDR3 DNA reads TGTGCCAGCAGCGCCGGGAGAGGGCCCCAAGAGACCCAGTACTTC. Its protein is CASSAGRGPQETQYF.

This rearrangement joins TRBV11-2 to TRBJ2-3, with 13 positions matching TRBD2. The germline V gene encodes CDR1 SGHAT and CDR2 FQNNGV. There are 14 residues in the CDR3. V lost 3 bases, J lost 9 bases, and 3 bases stayed unmatched. The CDR3: CASSFTSGRETQYF. The CDR3 DNA is TGTGCCAGCAGCTTTACTAGCGGGAGGGAGACGCAGTATTTT.

Worth noting for this clone: Germline and junction disagree at one end, which may indicate a read error. V gene TRBV7-2 combines with J gene TRBJ2-7, with 11 bases fitting TRBD1. From germline, CDR1 is SGHTA and CDR2 FQGNSA. CDR3 length: 14 residues. The DNA for the CDR3 is TGTGCCGGCAGCTTGGACAGGGGGCCATACGAGCAGTACTTC. As protein: CAGSLDRGPYEQYF.